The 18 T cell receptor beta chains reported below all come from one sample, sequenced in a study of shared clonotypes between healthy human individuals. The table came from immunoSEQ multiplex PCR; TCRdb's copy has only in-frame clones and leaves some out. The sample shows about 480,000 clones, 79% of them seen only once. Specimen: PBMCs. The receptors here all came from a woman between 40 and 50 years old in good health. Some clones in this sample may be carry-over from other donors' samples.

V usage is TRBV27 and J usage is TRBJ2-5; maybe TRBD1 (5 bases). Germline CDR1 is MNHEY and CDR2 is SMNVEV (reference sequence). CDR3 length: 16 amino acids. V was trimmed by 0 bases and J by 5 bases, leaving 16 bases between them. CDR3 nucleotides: TGTGCCAGCAGTTTATCGTTGGGGCAGGTCGGGGAGACCCAGTACTTC. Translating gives CASSLSLGQVGETQYF.

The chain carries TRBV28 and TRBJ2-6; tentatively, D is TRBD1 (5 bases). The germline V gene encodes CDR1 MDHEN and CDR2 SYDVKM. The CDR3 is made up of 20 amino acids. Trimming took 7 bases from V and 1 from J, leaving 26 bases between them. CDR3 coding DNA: TGTGCCAGCAAGCACCCCCCGGGCAGGGTGGTACTTTCTGGGGCCAACGTCCTGACTTTC. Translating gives CASKHPPGRVVLSGANVLTF.

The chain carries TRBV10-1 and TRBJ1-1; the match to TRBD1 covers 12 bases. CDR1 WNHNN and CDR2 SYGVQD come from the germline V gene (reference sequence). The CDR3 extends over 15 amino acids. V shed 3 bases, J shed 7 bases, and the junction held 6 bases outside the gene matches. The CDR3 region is CASSEGDRGRGEAFF. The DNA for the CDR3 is TGCGCCAGCAGTGAAGGGGACAGGGGGCGTGGTGAAGCTTTCTTT.

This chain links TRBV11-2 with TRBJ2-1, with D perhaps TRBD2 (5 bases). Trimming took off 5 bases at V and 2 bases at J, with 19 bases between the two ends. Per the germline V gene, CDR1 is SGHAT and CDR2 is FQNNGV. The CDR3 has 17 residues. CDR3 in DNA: TGTGCCAGCAGCCCGCAGCTAAACAGCGGACCCTACAATGAGCAGTTCTTC. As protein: CASSPQLNSGPYNEQFF.

This CDR3 is CASSASGLLNTEAFF. In DNA form, the CDR3 reads TGTGCCAGCAGCGCCTCCGGATTGCTGAACACTGAAGCTTTCTTT. The chain couples TRBV7-2 to TRBJ1-1; D not resolved. Looked up from germline, CDR1 is SGHTA and CDR2 is FQGNSA. V was cut by 5 bases and J by 0 bases, with 13 bases left in between. CDR3 length: 15 amino acids.

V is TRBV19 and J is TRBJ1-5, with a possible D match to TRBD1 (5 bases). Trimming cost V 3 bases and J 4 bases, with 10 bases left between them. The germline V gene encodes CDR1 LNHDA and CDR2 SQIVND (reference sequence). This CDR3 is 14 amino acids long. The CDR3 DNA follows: TGTGCCAGTAGTATTAGGGGAGTTAATCAGCCCCAGCATTTT. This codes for CASSIRGVNQPQHF.

CDR3 in DNA: TGCGCCAGCAGCCGGCCCGGACAGGGAAGAGCCAAAAACATTCAGTACTTC. Amino acid sequence: CASSRPGQGRAKNIQYF. V usage is TRBV4-1 and J usage is TRBJ2-4; TRBD1 matches 8 bases. This CDR3 contains 17 residues. In germline, CDR1 is MGHRA, CDR2 YSYEKL. The J segment lost 0 bases and the V segment lost 4 bases, leaving 8 bases of the junction unmatched.

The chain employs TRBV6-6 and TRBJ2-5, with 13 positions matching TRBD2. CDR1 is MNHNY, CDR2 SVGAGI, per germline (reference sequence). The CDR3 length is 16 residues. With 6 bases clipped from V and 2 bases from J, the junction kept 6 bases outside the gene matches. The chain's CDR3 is CASSQLLAGGQETQYF. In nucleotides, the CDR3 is TGTGCCAGCAGCCAGCTACTAGCGGGAGGGCAAGAGACCCAGTACTTC.

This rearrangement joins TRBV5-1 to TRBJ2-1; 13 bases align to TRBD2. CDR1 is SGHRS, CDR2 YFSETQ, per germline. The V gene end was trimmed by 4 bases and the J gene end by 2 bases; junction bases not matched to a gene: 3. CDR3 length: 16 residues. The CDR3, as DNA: TGCGCCAGCAGCCCTGGGACTAGCGGGGCCTACAATGAGCAGTTCTTC. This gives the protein CASSPGTSGAYNEQFF.

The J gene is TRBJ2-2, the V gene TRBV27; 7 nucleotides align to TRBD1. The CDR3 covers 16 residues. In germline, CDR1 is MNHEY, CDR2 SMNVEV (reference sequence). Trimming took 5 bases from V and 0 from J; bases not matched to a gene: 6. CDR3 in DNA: TGTGCCAGCAGTACTACAGGGGCCTCGAACACCGGGGAGCTGTTTTTT. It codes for CASSTTGASNTGELFF.

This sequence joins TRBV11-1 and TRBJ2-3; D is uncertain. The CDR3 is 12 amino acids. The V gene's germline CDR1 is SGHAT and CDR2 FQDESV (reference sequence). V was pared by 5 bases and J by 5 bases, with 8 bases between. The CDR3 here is CASSPRRDTQYF. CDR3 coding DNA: TGTGCCAGCAGCCCGCGAAGAGATACGCAGTATTTT.

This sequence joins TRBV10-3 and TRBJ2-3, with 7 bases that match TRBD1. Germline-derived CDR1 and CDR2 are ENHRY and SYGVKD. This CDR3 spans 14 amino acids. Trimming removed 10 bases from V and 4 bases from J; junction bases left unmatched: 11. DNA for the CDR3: TGTGCCACTACCGGGACAGAGCTTGCAGATACGCAGTATTTT. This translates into CATTGTELADTQYF.

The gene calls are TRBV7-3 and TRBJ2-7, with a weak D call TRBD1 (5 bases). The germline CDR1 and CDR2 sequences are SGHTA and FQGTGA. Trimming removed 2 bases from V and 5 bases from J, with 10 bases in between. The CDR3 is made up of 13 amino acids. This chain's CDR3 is CASSLGRVNEQYF. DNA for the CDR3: TGTGCCAGCAGCTTAGGCAGGGTCAACGAGCAGTACTTC. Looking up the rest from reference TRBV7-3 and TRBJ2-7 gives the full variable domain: GAGVSQTPSNKVTEKGKYVELRCDPISGHTALYWYRQSLGQGPEFLIYFQGTGAADDSGLPNDRFFAVRPEGSVSTLKIQRTERGDSAVYLCASSLGRVNEQYFGPGTRLTVT.

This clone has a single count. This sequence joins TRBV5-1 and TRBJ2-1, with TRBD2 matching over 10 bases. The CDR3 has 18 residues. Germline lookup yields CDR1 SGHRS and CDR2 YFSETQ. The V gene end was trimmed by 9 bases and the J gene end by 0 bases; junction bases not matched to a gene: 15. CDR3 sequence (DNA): TGCGCCACCAAAGATCCAGCGGGAGGGCGGAGCTCCTACAATGAGCAGTTCTTC. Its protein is CATKDPAGGRSSYNEQFF.

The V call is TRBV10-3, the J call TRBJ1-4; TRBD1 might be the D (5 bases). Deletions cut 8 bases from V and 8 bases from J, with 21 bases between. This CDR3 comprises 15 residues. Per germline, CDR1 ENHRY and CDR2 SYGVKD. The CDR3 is CAIGKGTSTKEKLFF. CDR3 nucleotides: TGTGCCATCGGTAAAGGGACCTCGACGAAGGAAAAACTGTTTTTT.

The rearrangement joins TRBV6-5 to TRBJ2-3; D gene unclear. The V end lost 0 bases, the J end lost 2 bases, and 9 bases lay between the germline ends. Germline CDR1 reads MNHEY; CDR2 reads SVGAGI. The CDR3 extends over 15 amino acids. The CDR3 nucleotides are TGTGCCAGCAGTTACTCTAGGTTGTACACAGATACGCAGTATTTT. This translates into CASSYSRLYTDTQYF.

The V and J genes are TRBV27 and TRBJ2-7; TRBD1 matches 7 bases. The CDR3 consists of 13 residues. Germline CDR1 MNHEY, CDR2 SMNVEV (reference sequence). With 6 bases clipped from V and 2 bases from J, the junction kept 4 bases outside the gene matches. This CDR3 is CASRRQGAYEQYF. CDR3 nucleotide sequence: TGTGCCAGCAGACGGCAGGGGGCCTACGAGCAGTACTTC.

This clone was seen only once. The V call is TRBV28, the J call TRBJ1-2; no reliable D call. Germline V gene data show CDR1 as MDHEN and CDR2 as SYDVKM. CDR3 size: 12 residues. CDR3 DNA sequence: TGTGCGGGTCAGGCGAACTCCGGGGGCTACACCTTC. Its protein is CAGQANSGGYTF.